This T cell receptor (beta chain) was documented in a study of blood T cell repertoires in COVID-19. Overall study: Researchers got acute and convalescent COVID-19 samples from the United States, Italy and Spain. T cells, B-cell-depleted T cells, or PBMCs provided the cDNA or gDNA that served as material.

The CDR3 totals 14 residues. Trimming took 4 bases from V and 9 from J; bases not matched to a gene: 13. Germline CDR1 reads SGHNT; CDR2 reads YYREEE (reference sequence). This clone was recorded only once. Authors' methods: The assay estimated nucleated cells by amplifying reference gene primers. Clones were sequenced by immunoSEQ multiplex PCR, and TCRdb holds only the in-frame ones, with some missing. V, J and clone size were drawn from that table, and D and trimming were deduced from the DNA. The data show 35,000 to 50,000 clones, roughly 70% seen once. Sequencing input: peripheral blood. This receptor was obtained from an older man with acute or convalescent COVID-19. The genes are TRBV5-4 and TRBJ2-7; TRBD1 agrees at 7 bases. CDR3 loop: CASSPTGTAKGQYF. For the CDR3, the DNA is TGTGCCAGCAGCCCGACCGGGACAGCCAAAGGGCAGTACTTC. Looking up the rest from reference TRBV5-4 and TRBJ2-7 gives the full variable domain: ETGVTQSPTHLIKTRGQQVTLRCSSQSGHNTVSWYQQALGQGPQFIFQYYREEENGRGNFPPRFSGLQFPNYSSELNVNALELDDSALYLCASSPTGTAKGQYFGPGTRLTVT.